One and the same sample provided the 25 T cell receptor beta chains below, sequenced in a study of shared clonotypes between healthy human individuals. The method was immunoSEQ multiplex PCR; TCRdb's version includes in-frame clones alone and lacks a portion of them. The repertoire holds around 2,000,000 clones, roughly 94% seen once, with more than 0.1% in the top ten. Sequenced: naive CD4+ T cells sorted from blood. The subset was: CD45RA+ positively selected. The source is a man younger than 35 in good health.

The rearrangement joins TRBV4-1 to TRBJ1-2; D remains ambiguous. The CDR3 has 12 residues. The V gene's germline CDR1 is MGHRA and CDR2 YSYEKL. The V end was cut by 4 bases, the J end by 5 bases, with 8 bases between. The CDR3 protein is CASSRLGYGYTF. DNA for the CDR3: TGCGCCAGCAGCCGGTTGGGGTATGGCTACACCTTC.

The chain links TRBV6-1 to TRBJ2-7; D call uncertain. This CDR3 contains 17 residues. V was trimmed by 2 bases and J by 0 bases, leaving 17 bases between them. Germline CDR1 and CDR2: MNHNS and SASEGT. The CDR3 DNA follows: TGTGCCAGCAGTGAAAGCAGGCAGGCGAGGTCCTCCTACGAGCAGTACTTC. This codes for CASSESRQARSSYEQYF.

DNA for the CDR3: TGCAGCGTTCAATATACAGGGGGGAATTCACCCCTCCACTTT. Protein sequence: CSVQYTGGNSPLHF. J is TRBJ1-6 and V is TRBV29-1, with 8 bases lining up with TRBD1. The germline gives CDR1 SQVTM, CDR2 ANQGSEA. The CDR3 sequence is 14 residues long. Trimming cost V 5 bases and J 7 bases; bases outside gene matches: 7.

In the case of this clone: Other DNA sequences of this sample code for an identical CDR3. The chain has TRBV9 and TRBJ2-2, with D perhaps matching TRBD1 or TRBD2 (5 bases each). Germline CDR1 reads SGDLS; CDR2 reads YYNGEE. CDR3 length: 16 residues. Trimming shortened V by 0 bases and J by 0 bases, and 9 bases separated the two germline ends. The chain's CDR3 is CASSVAGGANTGELFF. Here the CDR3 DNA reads TGTGCCAGCAGCGTAGCTGGGGGTGCGAACACCGGGGAGCTGTTTTTT.

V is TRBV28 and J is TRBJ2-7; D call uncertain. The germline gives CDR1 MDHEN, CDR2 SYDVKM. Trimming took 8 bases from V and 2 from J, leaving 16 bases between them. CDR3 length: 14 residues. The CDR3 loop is CASRVRKSTYEQYF. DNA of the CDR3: TGTGCCAGCCGAGTGAGGAAGTCCACCTACGAGCAGTACTTC.

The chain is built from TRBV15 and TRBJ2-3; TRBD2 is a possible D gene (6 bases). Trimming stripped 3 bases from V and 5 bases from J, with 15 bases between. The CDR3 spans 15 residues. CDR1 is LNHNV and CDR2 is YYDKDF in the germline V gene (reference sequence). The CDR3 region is CATSRVGTQVDTQYF. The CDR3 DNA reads TGTGCCACCAGCAGGGTGGGGACTCAGGTAGATACGCAGTATTTT. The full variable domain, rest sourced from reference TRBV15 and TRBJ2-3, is DAMVIQNPRYQVTQFGKPVTLSCSQTLNHNVMYWYQQKSSQAPKLLFHYYDKDFNNEADTPDNFQSRRPNTSFCFLDIRSPGLGDTAMYLCATSRVGTQVDTQYFGPGTRLTVL.

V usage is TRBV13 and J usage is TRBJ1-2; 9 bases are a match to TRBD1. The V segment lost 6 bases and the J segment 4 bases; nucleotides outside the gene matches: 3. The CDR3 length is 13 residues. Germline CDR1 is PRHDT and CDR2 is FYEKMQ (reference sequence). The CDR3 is CASRQGATYGYTF. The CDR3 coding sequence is TGTGCCAGCAGACAGGGGGCAACCTATGGCTACACCTTC. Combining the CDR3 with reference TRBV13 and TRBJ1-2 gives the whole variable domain AAGVIQSPRHLIKEKRETATLKCYPIPRHDTVYWYQQGPGQDPQFLISFYEKMQSDKGSIPDRFSAQQFSDYHSELNMSSLELGDSALYFCASRQGATYGYTFGSGTRLTVV.

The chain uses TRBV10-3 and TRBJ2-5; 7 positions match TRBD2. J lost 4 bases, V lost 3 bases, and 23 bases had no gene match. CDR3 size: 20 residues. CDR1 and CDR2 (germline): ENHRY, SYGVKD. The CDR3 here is CAISESKAGAGRPSIETQYF. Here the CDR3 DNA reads TGTGCCATCAGTGAAAGTAAGGCGGGAGCCGGTCGGCCCTCCATAGAGACCCAGTACTTC.

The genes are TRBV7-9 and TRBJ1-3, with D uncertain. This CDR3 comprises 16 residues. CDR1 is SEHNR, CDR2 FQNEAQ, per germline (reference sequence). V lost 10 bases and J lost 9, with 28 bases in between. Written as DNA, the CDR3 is TGTGCCATCCCCGGTCAAGTCACAACAGCCCGTTGCACCATATATTTT. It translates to CAIPGQVTTARCTIYF.

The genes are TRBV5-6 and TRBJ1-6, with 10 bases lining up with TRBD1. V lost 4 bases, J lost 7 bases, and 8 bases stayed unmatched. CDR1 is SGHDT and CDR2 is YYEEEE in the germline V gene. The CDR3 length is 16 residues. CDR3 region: CASSSPRDRGNSPLHF. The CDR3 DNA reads TGTGCCAGCAGCAGTCCCCGGGACAGGGGCAATTCACCCCTCCACTTT.

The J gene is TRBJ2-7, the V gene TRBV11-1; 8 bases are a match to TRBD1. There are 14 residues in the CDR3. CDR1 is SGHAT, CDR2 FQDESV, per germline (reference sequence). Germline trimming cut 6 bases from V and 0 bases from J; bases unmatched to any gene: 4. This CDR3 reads CASRGQEISYEQYF. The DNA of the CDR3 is TGTGCCAGCAGGGGACAGGAGATCTCCTACGAGCAGTACTTC. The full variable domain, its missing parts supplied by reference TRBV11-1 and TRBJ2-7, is EAEVAQSPRYKITEKSQAVAFWCDPISGHATLYWYRQILGQGPELLVQFQDESVVDDSQLPKDRFSAERLKGVDSTLKIQPAELGDSAMYLCASRGQEISYEQYFGPGTRLTVT.

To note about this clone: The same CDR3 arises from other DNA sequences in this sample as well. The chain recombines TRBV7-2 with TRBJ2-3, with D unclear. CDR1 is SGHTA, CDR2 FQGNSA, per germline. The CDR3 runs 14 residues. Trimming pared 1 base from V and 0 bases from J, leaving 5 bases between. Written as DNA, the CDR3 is TGTGCCAGCAGCTTAGGATTTAGCACAGATACGCAGTATTTT. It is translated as CASSLGFSTDTQYF.

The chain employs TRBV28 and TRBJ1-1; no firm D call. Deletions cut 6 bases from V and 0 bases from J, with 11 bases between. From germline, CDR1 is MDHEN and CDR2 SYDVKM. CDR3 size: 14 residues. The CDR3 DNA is TGTGCCAGCAGGGCACAGAGCATGAACACTGAAGCTTTCTTT. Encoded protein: CASRAQSMNTEAFF.

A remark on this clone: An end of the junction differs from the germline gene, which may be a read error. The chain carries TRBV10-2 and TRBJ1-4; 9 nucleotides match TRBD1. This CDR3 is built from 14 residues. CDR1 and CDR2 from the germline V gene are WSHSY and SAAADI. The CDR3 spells CASSWTGANEKLFF. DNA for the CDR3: TGTGCCAGCAGCTGGACAGGGGCTAATGAAAAACTGTTTTTT.

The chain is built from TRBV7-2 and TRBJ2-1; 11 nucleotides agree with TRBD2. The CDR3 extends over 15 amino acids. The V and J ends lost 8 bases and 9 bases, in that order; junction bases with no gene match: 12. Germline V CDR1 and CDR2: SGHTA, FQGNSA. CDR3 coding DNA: TGTGCCAGCGCTCTACTAGCGGGAGTGCGCGGTGAGCAGTTCTTC. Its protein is CASALLAGVRGEQFF.

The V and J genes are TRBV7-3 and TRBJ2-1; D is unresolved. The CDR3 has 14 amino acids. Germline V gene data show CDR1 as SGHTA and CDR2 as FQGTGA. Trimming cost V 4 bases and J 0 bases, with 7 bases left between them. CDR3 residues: CASSSTGSYNEQFF. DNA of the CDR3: TGTGCCAGCAGCTCGACGGGCTCCTACAATGAGCAGTTCTTC. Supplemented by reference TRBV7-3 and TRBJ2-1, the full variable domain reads GAGVSQTPSNKVTEKGKYVELRCDPISGHTALYWYRQSLGQGPEFLIYFQGTGAADDSGLPNDRFFAVRPEGSVSTLKIQRTERGDSAVYLCASSSTGSYNEQFFGPGTRLTVL.

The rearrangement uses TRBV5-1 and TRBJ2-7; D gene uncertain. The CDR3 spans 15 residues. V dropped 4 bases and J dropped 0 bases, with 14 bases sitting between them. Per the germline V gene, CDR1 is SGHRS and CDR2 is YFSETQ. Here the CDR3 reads CASSPRTSPSYEQYF. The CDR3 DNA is TGCGCCAGCAGCCCGAGGACCTCCCCCTCCTACGAGCAGTACTTC.

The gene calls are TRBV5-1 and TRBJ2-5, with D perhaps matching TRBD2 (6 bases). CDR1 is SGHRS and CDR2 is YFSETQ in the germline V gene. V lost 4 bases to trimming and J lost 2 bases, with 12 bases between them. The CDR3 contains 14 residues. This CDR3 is CASSGGTIQETQYF. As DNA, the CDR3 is TGCGCCAGCAGCGGGGGGACCATACAAGAGACCCAGTACTTC.

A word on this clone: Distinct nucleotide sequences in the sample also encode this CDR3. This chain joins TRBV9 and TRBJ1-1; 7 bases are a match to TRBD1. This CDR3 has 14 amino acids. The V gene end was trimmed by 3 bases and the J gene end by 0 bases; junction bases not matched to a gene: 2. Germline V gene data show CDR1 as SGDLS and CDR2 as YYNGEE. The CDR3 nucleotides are TGTGCCAGCAGCGCCGGGACAGTGAACACTGAAGCTTTCTTT. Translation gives CASSAGTVNTEAFF.

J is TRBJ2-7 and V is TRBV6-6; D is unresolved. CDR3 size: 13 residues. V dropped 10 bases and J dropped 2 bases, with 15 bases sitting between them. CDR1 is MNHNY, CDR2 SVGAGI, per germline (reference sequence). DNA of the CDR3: TGTGCCACCCGCCGGCCAGAACCCTACGAGCAGTACTTC. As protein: CATRRPEPYEQYF.

CDR3 protein: CASRDGAGGPYEQYF. For the CDR3, the DNA is TGCGCCAGCCGAGATGGGGCGGGAGGGCCCTACGAGCAGTACTTC. The chain combines TRBV10-2 with TRBJ2-7, with 9 bases identical to TRBD2. The trim removed 8 bases at V and 2 bases at J, leaving 10 bases unmatched. The CDR3 is 15 residues long. Germline V lookup: CDR1 WSHSY, CDR2 SAAADI.

CDR3 loop: CASNLGFGEQYF. The CDR3 nucleotides are TGTGCCAGCAATCTGGGTTTCGGCGAGCAGTACTTC. The chain is built from TRBV6-1 and TRBJ2-7; D unresolved. CDR3 size: 12 residues. V was trimmed by 7 bases and J by 6 bases, leaving 13 bases between them. Germline-derived CDR1 and CDR2 are MNHNS and SASEGT.

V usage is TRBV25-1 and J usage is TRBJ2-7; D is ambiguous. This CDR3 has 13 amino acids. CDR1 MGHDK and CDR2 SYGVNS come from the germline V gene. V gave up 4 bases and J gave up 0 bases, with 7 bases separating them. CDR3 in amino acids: CASSGISSYEQYF. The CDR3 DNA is TGTGCCAGCAGTGGTATTAGCTCCTACGAGCAGTACTTC.

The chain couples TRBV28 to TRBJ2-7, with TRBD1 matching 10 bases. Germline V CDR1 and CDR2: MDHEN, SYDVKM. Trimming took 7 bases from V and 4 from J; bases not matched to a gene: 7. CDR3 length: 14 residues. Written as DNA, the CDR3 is TGTGCCAGCACCTCCGGGACAGGGGCGTACGAGCAGTACTTC. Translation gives CASTSGTGAYEQYF.

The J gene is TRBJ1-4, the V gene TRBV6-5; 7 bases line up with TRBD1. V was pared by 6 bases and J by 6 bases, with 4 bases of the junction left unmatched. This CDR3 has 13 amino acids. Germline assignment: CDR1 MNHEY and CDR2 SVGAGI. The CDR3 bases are TGTGCCAGCAGCCTCGGGACAGATGAAAAACTGTTTTTT. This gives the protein CASSLGTDEKLFF.